A selection of T cell receptor beta chains follows, all from one sample in a study of tumor-infiltrating lymphocytes in primary liver carcinoma. MiXCR, applied by TCRdb to the multiplex PCR reads, yields one record per CDR3 protein. The table lists over 100,000 distinct CDR3 sequences, less than 75% of them singletons. Sequencing used tumor-adjacent normal liver tissue. All receptors come from a woman aged 55-75 years with primary liver carcinoma and hepatitis B virus infection. The CDR3 runs from the conserved cysteine through the conserved F or W. Fields, in order: D gene, V gene, clone size, J gene, CDR3 length, CDR3 DNA, CDR3 protein. The D gene is left open where the match is weak. Clone size is shown for a subset of rows, as once, few, many or a class of expanded clone.

D: -; V: TRBV11-1; size: -; J: TRBJ1-2; length: 16; DNA: TGTGCCAGTAGCCTCAGACCACGCGGGTCTAACTATGGCTACACTTTC; CDR3: CASSLRPRGSNYGYTF
D: -; V: TRBV4-1; size: -; J: TRBJ2-3; length: 17; DNA: TGCGCCAGCCAAGGTGGGGGACACACAGGATTTACAGATACGCGGTATTTT; CDR3: CASQGGGHTGFTDTRYF
D: -; V: TRBV6-1; size: -; J: TRBJ1-4; length: 15; DNA: TGTGCCAGCAGAGATGGACAAAGCGGTAATGGAAAACTGTTTTTT; CDR3: CASRDGQSGNGKLFF
D: -; V: TRBV11-2; size: few; J: TRBJ2-1; length: 17; DNA: TGTGCAAGCACCTTAGATCAACAAGGTATAGTCTACAATGAGCAGTTCTTC; CDR3: CASTLDQQGIVYNEQFF
D: TRBD1; V: TRBV10-3; size: many; J: TRBJ2-7; length: 16; DNA: TGTGCCATCAGTGAGTCGTTGGGACAGGGAGGTGGCGAGCAGTACTTC; CDR3: CAISESLGQGGGEQYF
D: -; V: TRBV28; size: many; J: TRBJ2-7; length: 14; DNA: TGTGCCAGCAGTTTAGCTCAAAGTCTCTACGAGCAGTACTTC; CDR3: CASSLAQSLYEQYF
D: -; V: TRBV7-9; size: many; J: TRBJ1-4; length: 13; DNA: TGTGCCAGCACCCGCTCCGCGGGTGAAAAACTGTTTTTT; CDR3: CASTRSAGEKLFF
D: -; V: TRBV7-9; size: few; J: TRBJ2-1; length: 12; DNA: TGTGCCTGCAGCTGGAAATCGGATGAGCAGTTCTTC; CDR3: CACSWKSDEQFF
D: -; V: TRBV4-1; size: once; J: TRBJ1-1; length: 15; DNA: TGCGCCAGCAGCCACTTGACAGCTGGGCACACTGAAGCTTTCTTT; CDR3: CASSHLTAGHTEAFF
D: TRBD1; V: TRBV7-3; size: few; J: TRBJ2-5; length: 16; DNA: TGTGCCAGCAGCTTCAGGGGGCGAGGAGGCCAAGAGACCCAGTACTTC; CDR3: CASSFRGRGGQETQYF
D: TRBD2; V: TRBV11-2; size: -; J: TRBJ2-1; length: 19; DNA: TGTGCCAGCAGCTTAAGGTCGTCGGGACTATGGGCTAGCGCCGATGAGCAGTTCTTC; CDR3: CASSLRSSGLWASADEQFF
D: TRBD2; V: TRBV18; size: few; J: TRBJ2-1; length: 18; DNA: TGTGCCAGCTCAGTAGGAGCCGGGACTAGCGGGAGAGTAGATGAGCAGTTCTTC; CDR3: CASSVGAGTSGRVDEQFF
D: TRBD1; V: TRBV10-3; size: -; J: TRBJ1-5; length: 16; DNA: TGTGCCATCGGTAAGGCACAGGGGGCCGGCAATCAGCCCCAGCATTTT; CDR3: CAIGKAQGAGNQPQHF
D: TRBD2; V: TRBV6-4; size: -; J: TRBJ2-1; length: 15; DNA: TGTGCCAGCAGTCTTACTAGCGGGAGGGGGAGTGAGCAGTTCTTC; CDR3: CASSLTSGRGSEQFF
D: -; V: TRBV6-1; size: many; J: TRBJ2-7; length: 14; DNA: TGTGCCAGCAAGAGAGATGGGCCCCCATACGAGCAGTACTTC; CDR3: CASKRDGPPYEQYF
D: TRBD1; V: TRBV10-3; size: -; J: TRBJ1-1; length: 13; DNA: TGTGCCACCAGTGACAGGGACAACACTGAAACTTTCTTT; CDR3: CATSDRDNTETFF
D: -; V: TRBV11-2; size: -; J: TRBJ2-2; length: 16; DNA: TGTGCCAGCAGCTTAGTCATCACAGCGGCGGCCGGGGAGCTGTTTTTT; CDR3: CASSLVITAAAGELFF
D: TRBD1; V: TRBV7-8; size: -; J: TRBJ1-3; length: 17; DNA: TGTGCAAGCAGCTCGAAGGAACAGGGGGCGCGTGGAAACACCATATATTTT; CDR3: CASSSKEQGARGNTIYF
D: -; V: TRBV6-5; size: -; J: TRBJ1-4; length: 15; DNA: TGTGCCAGCGGGAGGAGAGGAGATCTTAATGAAAAACTGTTTTTT; CDR3: CASGRRGDLNEKLFF
D: TRBD1; V: TRBV28; size: many; J: TRBJ2-2; length: 17; DNA: TGTGCCAGCACCGGTTGGGACAGGGCTGCGAACACCGGGGAGCTGTTTTTT; CDR3: CASTGWDRAANTGELFF
D: TRBD2; V: TRBV12-3/TRBV12-4; size: -; J: TRBJ2-3; length: 15; DNA: TGTGCAAGCGGTTTAGGTGGGAGGGCACAGGATACGCAGTATTTT; CDR3: CASGLGGRAQDTQYF
D: TRBD1; V: TRBV12-3/TRBV12-4; size: -; J: TRBJ1-4; length: 15; DNA: TGTGCCAGCAGTTTTAGACAGGGGATGGTTGAAAAACTGTTTTTT; CDR3: CASSFRQGMVEKLFF
D: TRBD1; V: TRBV18; size: -; J: TRBJ1-2; length: 14; DNA: TGTGCCAGCTCACCTAGGACAGGGCAGGCTGTCTACACCTTC; CDR3: CASSPRTGQAVYTF
D: -; V: TRBV29-1; size: many; J: TRBJ2-5; length: 15; DNA: TGCAGCGTTCTACCTTTGGTGATTAGTCAAGAGACCCAGTACTTC; CDR3: CSVLPLVISQETQYF
D: -; V: TRBV29-1; size: -; J: TRBJ2-5; length: 13; DNA: TGTAGCGTTGGGGGGCGCGGTAAAGAGACCCGGTACTTC; CDR3: CSVGGRGKETRYF
D: -; V: TRBV6-5; size: many; J: TRBJ1-1; length: 13; DNA: TGTGCCAGCAGCCGACTGCCGGGGACCAAAGCTTTCTTT; CDR3: CASSRLPGTKAFF
D: TRBD2; V: TRBV13; size: -; J: TRBJ2-1; length: 15; DNA: TGTGCCAGCAGCTTACGTACTAGCGAAAACAATGAGCAGTTCTTC; CDR3: CASSLRTSENNEQFF
D: -; V: TRBV6-1; size: many; J: TRBJ2-5; length: 16; DNA: TGTGCCAGCAGTCGGGGGGAGGGGGGTGATTCGGAGACCCAGTACTTC; CDR3: CASSRGEGGDSETQYF
D: -; V: TRBV7-9; size: -; J: TRBJ2-3; length: 16; DNA: TGTGCCTGCAGCTCCACCCGGGACACTAGCACAGATACGCAGTATTTT; CDR3: CACSSTRDTSTDTQYF
D: -; V: TRBV11-2; size: -; J: TRBJ1-1; length: 15; DNA: TGTGCCAGCAGCTTCTCGACAGGTCTAGGGACTGAAGCTTTCTTT; CDR3: CASSFSTGLGTEAFF
D: TRBD2; V: TRBV12-3/TRBV12-4; size: -; J: TRBJ2-7; length: 15; DNA: TGTGCCAGCAGTTCAACTAGCGGGAGGAGGAACGAACAGTACTTC; CDR3: CASSSTSGRRNEQYF
D: -; V: TRBV28; size: few; J: TRBJ2-7; length: 15; DNA: TGTGCCAGCACCACCCGAGACCCTCGCTCCTACGAGCAGTACTTC; CDR3: CASTTRDPRSYEQYF
D: -; V: TRBV29-1; size: -; J: TRBJ1-1; length: 13; DNA: TGCAGCATTGAAGCGGCACCGAACACTGAAGCTTTCTTT; CDR3: CSIEAAPNTEAFF
D: -; V: TRBV7-9; size: many; J: TRBJ2-1; length: 17; DNA: TGTGCCAGCAGCCCAGTAGGCGGCCCCGCCCCCTACAATGAGCAGTTCTTC; CDR3: CASSPVGGPAPYNEQFF
D: -; V: TRBV11-1; size: -; J: TRBJ2-3; length: 14; DNA: TGTGCCAGCGGCTTAAGGCAACGTGCGGAAGAGTATCACTTT; CDR3: CASGLRQRAEEYHF
D: TRBD2; V: TRBV30; size: many; J: TRBJ2-1; length: 15; DNA: TGTGCCTGGAGGCGACTAGCGGGAGGTCGGCATGAGCAGTTCTTC; CDR3: CAWRRLAGGRHEQFF
D: TRBD1; V: TRBV6-1; size: many; J: TRBJ2-3; length: 13; DNA: TGTGCCAGCAGCACAGGGGGCGTAGATACGCAGTATTTT; CDR3: CASSTGGVDTQYF
D: -; V: TRBV29-1; size: -; J: TRBJ2-1; length: 14; DNA: TGCAGCGCCGACGGGACGGCTTCCCACAATGAGCAGTTCTTC; CDR3: CSADGTASHNEQFF
D: -; V: TRBV12-3/TRBV12-4; size: -; J: TRBJ1-2; length: 14; DNA: TGTGCCAGCAGGTCGGGTTGCCGTAACTATGGCTACACCTTC; CDR3: CASRSGCRNYGYTF
D: -; V: TRBV5-1; size: many; J: TRBJ2-5; length: 14; DNA: TGCGCCAGCAGCTTGGGGCAGGCCTCAGGGACCCAGTACTTC; CDR3: CASSLGQASGTQYF